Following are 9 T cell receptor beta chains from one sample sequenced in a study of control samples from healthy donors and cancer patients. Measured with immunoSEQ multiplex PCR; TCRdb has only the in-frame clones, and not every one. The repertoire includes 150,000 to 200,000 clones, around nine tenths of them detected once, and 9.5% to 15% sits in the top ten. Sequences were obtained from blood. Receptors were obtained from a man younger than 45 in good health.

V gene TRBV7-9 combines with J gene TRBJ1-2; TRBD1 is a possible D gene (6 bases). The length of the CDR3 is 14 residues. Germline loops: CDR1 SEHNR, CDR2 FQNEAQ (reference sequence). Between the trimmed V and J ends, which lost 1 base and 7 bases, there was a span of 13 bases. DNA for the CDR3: TGTGCCAGCAGCTTAGACTTCGGGGGCGGTGGCTACACCTTC. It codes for CASSLDFGGGGYTF. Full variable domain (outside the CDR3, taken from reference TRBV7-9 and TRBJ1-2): DTGVSQNPRHKITKRGQNVTFRCDPISEHNRLYWYRQTLGQGPEFLTYFQNEAQLEKSRLLSDRFSAERPKGSFSTLEIQRTEQGDSAMYLCASSLDFGGGGYTFGSGTRLTVV.

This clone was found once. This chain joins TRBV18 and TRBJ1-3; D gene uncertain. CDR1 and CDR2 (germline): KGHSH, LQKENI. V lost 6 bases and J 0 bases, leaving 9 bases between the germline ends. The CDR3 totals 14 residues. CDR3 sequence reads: CASSPTDSGNTIYF. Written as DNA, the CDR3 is TGTGCCAGCTCCCCGACGGACTCTGGAAACACCATATATTTT.

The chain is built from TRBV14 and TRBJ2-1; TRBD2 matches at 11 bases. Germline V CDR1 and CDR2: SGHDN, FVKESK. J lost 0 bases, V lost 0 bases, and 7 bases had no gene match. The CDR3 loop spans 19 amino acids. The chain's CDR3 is CASSQDIAGGLSSYNEQFF. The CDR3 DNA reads TGTGCCAGCAGCCAAGATATAGCGGGGGGGTTGAGCTCCTACAATGAGCAGTTCTTC.

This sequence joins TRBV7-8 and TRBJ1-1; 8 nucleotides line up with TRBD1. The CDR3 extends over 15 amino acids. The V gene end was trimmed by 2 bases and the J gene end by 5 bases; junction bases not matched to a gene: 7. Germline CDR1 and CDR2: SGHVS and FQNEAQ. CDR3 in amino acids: CASSLQGQGGTEAFF. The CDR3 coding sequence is TGTGCCAGCAGCTTACAAGGACAGGGAGGGACTGAAGCTTTCTTT.

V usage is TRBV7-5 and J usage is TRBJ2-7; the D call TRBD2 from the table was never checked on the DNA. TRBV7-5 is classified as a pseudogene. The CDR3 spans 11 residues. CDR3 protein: CARSPIPGQYF. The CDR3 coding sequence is TGTGCCAGAAGCCCCATCCCCGGGCAGTACTTC.

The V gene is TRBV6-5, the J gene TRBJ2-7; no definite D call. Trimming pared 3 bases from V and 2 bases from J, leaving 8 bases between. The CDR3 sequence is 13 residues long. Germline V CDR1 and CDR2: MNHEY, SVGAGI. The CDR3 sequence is CASSYSRAYEQYF. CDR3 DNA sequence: TGTGCCAGCAGTTATAGTAGGGCCTACGAGCAGTACTTC.

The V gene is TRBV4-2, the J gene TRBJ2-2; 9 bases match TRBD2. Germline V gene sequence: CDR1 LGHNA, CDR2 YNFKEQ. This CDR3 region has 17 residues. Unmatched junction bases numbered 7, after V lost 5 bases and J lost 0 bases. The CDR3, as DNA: TGTGCCAGCAGCTCCCCGGGACTAGCCTCGAACACCGGGGAGCTGTTTTTT. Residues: CASSSPGLASNTGELFF.

CDR3 nucleotides: TGTGCCAGCAGTCAGTCACAGGGCTCTGAAGCTTTCTTT. It is translated as CASSQSQGSEAFF. V usage is TRBV12-3 or TRBV12-4 and J usage is TRBJ1-1, with D possibly matching TRBD1 (6 bases). The CDR3 is 13 residues long. Trimming cost V 5 bases and J 6 bases, with 13 bases left between them.

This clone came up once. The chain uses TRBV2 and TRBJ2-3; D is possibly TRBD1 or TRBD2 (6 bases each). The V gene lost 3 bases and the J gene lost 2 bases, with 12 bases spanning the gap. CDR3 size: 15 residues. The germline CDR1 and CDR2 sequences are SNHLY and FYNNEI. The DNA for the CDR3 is TGTGCCAGCAGTGAGGTGGGGGGCCTCACAGATACGCAGTATTTT. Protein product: CASSEVGGLTDTQYF.